What follows is one TCR beta chain and its context. The entry originates in a study of blood T cells in healthy people across ages. The CDR3 extends over 14 amino acids. Germline CDR1 and CDR2: MGHRA and YSYEKL. The junction had 7 bases not matched to a gene; V was cut back by 1 base and J by 10 bases. Through a sample-barcoded 5' primer and a J-beta primer mix, a second PCR was run for 7 to 11 cycles. TCRdb reprocessed the 5' RACE reads with MiXCR, giving one entry per CDR3 protein. The sample holds hundreds of thousands of distinct CDR3 sequences; 29% are singletons and the top ten take 17%. The specimen was blood. The J gene is TRBJ2-1, the V gene TRBV4-1; 7 positions agree with TRBD1. The source is a woman older than 75 in good health. The CDR3 region is CASSQGYRGYEQFF. The CDR3 nucleotides are TGCGCCAGCAGCCAAGGTTACAGGGGTTACGAGCAGTTCTTC.